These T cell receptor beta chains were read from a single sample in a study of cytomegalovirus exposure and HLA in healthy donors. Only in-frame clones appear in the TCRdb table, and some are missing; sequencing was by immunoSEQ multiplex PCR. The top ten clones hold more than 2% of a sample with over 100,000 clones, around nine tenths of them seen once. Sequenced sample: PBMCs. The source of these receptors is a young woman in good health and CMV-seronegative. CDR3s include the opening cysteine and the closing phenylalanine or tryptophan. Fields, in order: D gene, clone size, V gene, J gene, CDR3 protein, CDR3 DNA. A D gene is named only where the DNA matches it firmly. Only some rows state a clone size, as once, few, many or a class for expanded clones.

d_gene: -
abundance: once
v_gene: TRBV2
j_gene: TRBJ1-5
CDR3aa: CASKATGNQPQHF
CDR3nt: TGTGCCAGCAAGGCAACGGGGAATCAGCCCCAGCATTTT

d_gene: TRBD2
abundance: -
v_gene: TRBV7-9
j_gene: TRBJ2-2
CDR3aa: CASSPTSVSNTGELFF
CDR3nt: TGTGCCAGCAGCCCAACTAGCGTATCGAACACCGGGGAGCTGTTTTTT

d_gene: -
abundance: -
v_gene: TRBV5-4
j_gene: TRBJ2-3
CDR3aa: CASSLDLGHTDTQYF
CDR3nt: TGTGCCAGCAGCTTGGACCTAGGACACACAGATACGCAGTATTTT

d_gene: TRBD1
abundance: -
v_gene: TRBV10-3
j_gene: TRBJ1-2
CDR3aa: CAIRDTGTGYGYTF
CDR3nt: TGTGCCATCAGAGATACCGGGACAGGGTATGGCTACACCTTC

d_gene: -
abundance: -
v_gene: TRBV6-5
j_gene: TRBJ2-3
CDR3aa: CASATRTPSTDTQYF
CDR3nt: TGTGCCAGCGCTACCCGGACTCCGAGCACAGATACGCAGTATTTT

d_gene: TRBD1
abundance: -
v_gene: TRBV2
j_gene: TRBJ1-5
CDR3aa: CASSRTGGNQPQHF
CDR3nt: TGTGCCAGCAGTCGAACAGGGGGCAATCAGCCCCAGCATTTT

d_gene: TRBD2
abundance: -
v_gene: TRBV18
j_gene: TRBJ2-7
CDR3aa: CASQLLAGGPYEQYF
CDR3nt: TGTGCCAGCCAGTTACTAGCGGGAGGCCCCTACGAGCAGTACTTC

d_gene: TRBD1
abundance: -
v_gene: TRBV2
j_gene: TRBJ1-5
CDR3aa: CASSELTGGQPQHF
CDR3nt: TGTGCCAGCAGCGAATTGACAGGGGGCCAGCCCCAGCATTTT

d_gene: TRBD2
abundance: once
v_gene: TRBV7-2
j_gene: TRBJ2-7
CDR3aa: CASSLREGREQYF
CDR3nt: TGTGCCAGCAGCTTAAGGGAGGGCCGCGAGCAGTACTTC

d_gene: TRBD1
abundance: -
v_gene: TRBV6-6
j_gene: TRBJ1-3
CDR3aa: CASSYGQGAGNTIYF
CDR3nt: TGTGCCAGCAGTTACGGACAGGGCGCTGGAAACACCATATATTTT

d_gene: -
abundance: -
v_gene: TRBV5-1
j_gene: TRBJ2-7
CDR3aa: CASSLAERPTYEQYF
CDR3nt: TGCGCCAGCAGCTTGGCCGAGCGTCCAACCTACGAGCAGTACTTC

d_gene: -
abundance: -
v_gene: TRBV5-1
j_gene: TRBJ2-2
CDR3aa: CASSLLGGHLTGELFF
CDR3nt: TGCGCCAGCAGCTTGTTGGGCGGACACCTCACCGGGGAGCTGTTTTTT

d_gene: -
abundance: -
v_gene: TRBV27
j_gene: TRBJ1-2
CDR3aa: CASSSGTSGYTF
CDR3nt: TGTGCCAGCAGCTCCGGGACTTCCGGCTACACCTTC

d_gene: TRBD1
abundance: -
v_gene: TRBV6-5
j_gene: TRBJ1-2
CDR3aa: CASRKGQIYGYTF
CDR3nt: TGTGCCAGCAGAAAGGGACAGATCTATGGCTACACCTTC

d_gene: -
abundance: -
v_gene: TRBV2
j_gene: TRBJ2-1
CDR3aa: CASSTNSYNEQFF
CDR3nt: TGTGCCAGCAGTACTAACTCCTACAATGAGCAGTTCTTC

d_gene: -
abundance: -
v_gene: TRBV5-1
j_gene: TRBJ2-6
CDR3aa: CASSPGNGANVLTF
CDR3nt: TGCGCCAGCAGCCCAGGGAACGGGGCCAACGTCCTGACTTTC

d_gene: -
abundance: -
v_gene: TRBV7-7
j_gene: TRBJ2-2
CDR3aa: CASSSGVVAGELFF
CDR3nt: TGTGCCAGTAGTTCGGGGGTGGTAGCCGGGGAGCTGTTTTTT

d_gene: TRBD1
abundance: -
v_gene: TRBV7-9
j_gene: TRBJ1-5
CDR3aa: CASSLGDRDWQPQHF
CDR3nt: TGTGCCAGCAGCTTAGGGGACAGGGACTGGCAGCCCCAGCATTTT

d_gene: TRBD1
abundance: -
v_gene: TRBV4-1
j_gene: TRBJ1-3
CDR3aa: CASSQKGGDGNTIYF
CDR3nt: TGCGCCAGCAGCCAAAAAGGGGGCGATGGAAACACCATATATTTT

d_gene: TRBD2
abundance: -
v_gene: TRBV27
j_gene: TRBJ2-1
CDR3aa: CASSFRLAGANEQFF
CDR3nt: TGTGCCAGCAGTTTTAGGCTAGCGGGAGCAAATGAGCAGTTCTTC

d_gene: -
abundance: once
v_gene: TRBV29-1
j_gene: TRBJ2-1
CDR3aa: CSASGYEQFF
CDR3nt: TGCAGCGCATCGGGGTATGAGCAGTTCTTC

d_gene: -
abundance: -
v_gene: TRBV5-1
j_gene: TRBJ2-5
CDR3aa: CASSPQNLQETQYF
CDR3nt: TGCGCCAGCAGTCCACAGAACCTCCAAGAGACCCAGTACTTC

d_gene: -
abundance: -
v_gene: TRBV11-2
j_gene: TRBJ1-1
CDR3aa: CASSFGRNTEAFF
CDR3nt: TGTGCCAGCAGCTTTGGCAGAAACACTGAAGCTTTCTTT

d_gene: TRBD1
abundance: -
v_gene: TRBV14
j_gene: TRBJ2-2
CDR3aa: CASSLQGAGELFF
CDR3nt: TGTGCCAGCAGCCTACAGGGGGCCGGGGAGCTGTTTTTT

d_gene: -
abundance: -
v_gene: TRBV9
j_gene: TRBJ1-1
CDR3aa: CASSVKQGSEAFF
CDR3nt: TGTGCCAGCAGCGTAAAACAGGGTTCTGAAGCTTTCTTT

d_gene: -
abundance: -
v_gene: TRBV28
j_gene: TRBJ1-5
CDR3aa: CASTRINQPQHF
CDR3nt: TGTGCCAGCACGAGAATCAATCAGCCCCAGCATTTT

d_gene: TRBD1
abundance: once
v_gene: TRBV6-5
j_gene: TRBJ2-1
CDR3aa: CASSRLRDSYNEQFF
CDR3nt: TGTGCCAGCAGCAGACTCCGGGACAGCTACAATGAGCAGTTCTTC

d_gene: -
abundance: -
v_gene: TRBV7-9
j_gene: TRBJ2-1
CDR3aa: CASSYGQYNEQFF
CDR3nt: TGTGCCAGCAGTTACGGACAATACAATGAGCAGTTCTTC

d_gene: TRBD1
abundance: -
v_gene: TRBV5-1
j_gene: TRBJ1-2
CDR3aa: CASSPNRDRGGYTF
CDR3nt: TGCGCCAGCAGCCCTAACCGGGACAGGGGTGGCTACACCTTC

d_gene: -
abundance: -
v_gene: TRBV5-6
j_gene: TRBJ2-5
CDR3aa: CASSWMGTSQETQYF
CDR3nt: TGTGCCAGCAGCTGGATGGGGACTTCTCAAGAGACCCAGTACTTC

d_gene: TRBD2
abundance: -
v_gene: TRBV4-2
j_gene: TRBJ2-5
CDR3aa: CASSQGPAGGQETQYF
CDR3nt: TGTGCCAGCAGCCAAGGTCCCGCGGGGGGCCAAGAGACCCAGTACTTC

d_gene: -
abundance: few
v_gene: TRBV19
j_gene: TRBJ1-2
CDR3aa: CASTTLWGGRGYTF
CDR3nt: TGTGCCAGTACCACCTTATGGGGGGGCCGTGGCTACACCTTC

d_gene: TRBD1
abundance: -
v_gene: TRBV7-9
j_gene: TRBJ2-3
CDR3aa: CASSGRTGDYTDTQYF
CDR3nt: TGTGCCAGCAGCGGTCGGACAGGGGATTACACAGATACGCAGTATTTT

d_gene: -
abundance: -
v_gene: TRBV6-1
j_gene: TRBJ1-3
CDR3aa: CASIYSGNTIYF
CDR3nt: TGTGCCAGCATTTACTCTGGAAACACCATATATTTT

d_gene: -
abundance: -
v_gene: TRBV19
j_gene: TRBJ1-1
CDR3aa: CASRFGQSEAFF
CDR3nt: TGTGCCAGTAGGTTCGGACAGTCTGAAGCTTTCTTT

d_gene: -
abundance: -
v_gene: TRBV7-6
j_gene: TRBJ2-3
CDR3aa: CASSSGNLVADTQYF
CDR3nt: TGTGCCAGCAGCTCCGGGAACTTAGTGGCAGATACGCAGTATTTT

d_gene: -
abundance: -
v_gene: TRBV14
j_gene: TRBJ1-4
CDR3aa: CASSQAGGTYQKLFF
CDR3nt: TGTGCCAGCAGCCAAGCGGGGGGAACTTACCAAAAACTGTTTTTT